Listed here are 16 T cell receptor beta chains from one sample, sequenced in a study of follicular helper T cells after annual influenza vaccination. Produced via immunoSEQ multiplex PCR; TCRdb's table is partial and in-frame only. The top ten hold 3.5% to 4.5% of the sample, which has some 10,000 clones, about 84% seen once. As for time point: 2015-2016 season, pre-vaccination. The sequences come from CXCR5+ CD38- circulating T follicular helper cells from blood, collected on the day of influenza vaccination. The subset is: circulating Tfh, non-naive CD4+CXCR5+PD-1+ (ICOS+CD38+ or ICOS-CD38-). All receptors come from an adult who received the influenza vaccine.

The chain joins TRBV19 to TRBJ1-5, with no clear D. Germline-derived CDR1 and CDR2 are LNHDA and SQIVND (reference sequence). The CDR3 has 13 residues. Trimming took off 7 bases at V and 0 bases at J, with 7 bases between the two ends. The CDR3 protein is CASTEYSNQPQHF. In DNA form, the CDR3 reads TGTGCCAGTACGGAGTATAGCAATCAGCCCCAGCATTTT.

The V call is TRBV30, the J call TRBJ1-2; TRBD1 matches 7 bases. V shed 4 bases and J 5 bases; nucleotides not matched to a gene: 13. The CDR3 runs to 15 residues. From germline, CDR1 is GTSNPN and CDR2 SVGIG (reference sequence). This CDR3 reads CAWTNQDREGYGYTF. The DNA of the CDR3 is TGTGCCTGGACGAATCAAGACAGGGAAGGGTATGGCTACACCTTC.

The rearrangement links TRBV27 to TRBJ2-1; D is possibly TRBD1 or TRBD2 (5 bases each). CDR3 length equals 14 residues. Germline CDR1 and CDR2: MNHEY and SMNVEV (reference sequence). Trimming pared 5 bases from V and 8 bases from J, leaving 16 bases between. In nucleotides, the CDR3 is TGTGCCAGCAGTGCCAAGCCCTGGGGGTATGAGCAGTTCTTC. Amino acids: CASSAKPWGYEQFF.

The chain recombines TRBV5-8 with TRBJ1-1; D call uncertain. Germline V gene sequence: CDR1 SGHTS, CDR2 YDEGEE. This CDR3 has 11 residues. Trimming took 2 bases from V and 3 from J, leaving 2 bases between them. The DNA of the CDR3 is TGTGCCAGCAGCTTTTACACTGAAGCTTTCTTT. It is translated as CASSFYTEAFF.

The gene calls are TRBV11-2 and TRBJ2-5; possible D gene TRBD1, 6 bases. The CDR3 is 14 amino acids. Germline V gene data show CDR1 as SGHAT and CDR2 as FQNNGV. V lost 6 bases and J 5 bases, leaving 16 bases between the germline ends. For the CDR3, the DNA is TGTGCCAGCAGTTTCCAAACAGGGACGGAGACCCAGTACTTC. This sequence encodes CASSFQTGTETQYF.

The chain carries TRBV5-4 and TRBJ2-6; TRBD1 matches 10 bases. The CDR3 spans 18 residues. Germline loops: CDR1 SGHNT, CDR2 YYREEE (reference sequence). With 4 bases clipped from V and 0 bases from J, the junction kept 7 bases outside the gene matches. CDR3 in amino acids: CASSNRDRGGSGANVLTF. CDR3 sequence (DNA): TGTGCCAGCAGCAACCGGGACAGGGGAGGCTCTGGGGCCAACGTCCTGACTTTC.

This chain uses TRBV6-5 with TRBJ1-5, with a tentative D call TRBD1 (5 bases). Germline-derived CDR1 and CDR2 are MNHEY and SVGAGI. The germline V and J ends were trimmed by 6 bases and 4 bases, with 16 bases remaining between them. The CDR3 consists of 15 residues. In nucleotides, the CDR3 is TGTGCCAGCAGCCGCGGCACGGAGGGGAATCAGCCCCAGCATTTT. Protein: CASSRGTEGNQPQHF.

This chain connects TRBV28 to TRBJ2-1; the D is unclear. Germline assignment: CDR1 MDHEN and CDR2 SYDVKM. V was shortened by 3 bases and J by 5 bases, with 5 bases between the two germline ends. The CDR3 spans 12 residues. In nucleotides, the CDR3 is TGTGCCAGCAGTTTCGTGCACAATGAGCAGTTCTTC. Translated: CASSFVHNEQFF.

The rearrangement uses TRBV4-3 and TRBJ2-2; TRBD1 might be the D (6 bases). Germline-derived CDR1 and CDR2 are LGHNA and YSLEER. The V end lost 2 bases, the J end lost 8 bases, and 12 bases lay between the germline ends. The CDR3 loop spans 14 amino acids. The chain's CDR3 is CASSQHPGQGELFF. The CDR3 coding sequence is TGCGCCAGCAGCCAACACCCCGGACAGGGGGAGCTGTTTTTT.

This chain connects TRBV9 to TRBJ2-2, with TRBD1 as a possible D gene (6 bases). CDR3 size: 16 residues. Germline CDR1 and CDR2: SGDLS and YYNGEE. V lost 0 bases, J lost 2 bases, and 11 bases lay in between. The CDR3 sequence: CASSVGWGRNTGELFF. CDR3 bases: TGTGCCAGCAGCGTAGGGTGGGGGCGAAACACCGGGGAGCTGTTTTTT.

This clone was detected once. The chain has TRBV7-2 and TRBJ1-3; tentatively, D is TRBD1 (6 bases). V was cut by 2 bases and J by 2 bases, with 10 bases left in between. Germline values: CDR1 SGHTA, CDR2 FQGNSA. The CDR3 is 15 residues long. CDR3 DNA: TGTGCCAGCAGCTTAAACAGGGTCGCTGGAAACACCATATATTTT. Amino acids: CASSLNRVAGNTIYF.

This clone was counted a few times. This chain connects TRBV19 to TRBJ2-3; D gene ambiguous. The CDR3 loop spans 14 amino acids. V was pared by 6 bases and J by 4 bases, with 14 bases between. The germline V gene encodes CDR1 LNHDA and CDR2 SQIVND (reference sequence). CDR3 nucleotides: TGTGCCAGTAGCGACCGGACGGTACCAGATACGCAGTATTTT. Protein sequence: CASSDRTVPDTQYF.

The chain combines TRBV9 with TRBJ2-3, with 12 bases fitting TRBD2. V trimming: 4 bases; J trimming: 3 bases; junction bases outside the gene matches: 6. This CDR3 is built from 16 residues. Germline V gene lookup returns CDR1 SGDLS and CDR2 YYNGEE. The CDR3 nucleotides read TGTGCCAGCAGCCCTCGACTAGCGGGGGTTACAGATACGCAGTATTTT. The encoded protein is CASSPRLAGVTDTQYF.

The V call is TRBV6-1, the J call TRBJ1-6, with 7 bases lining up with TRBD1. CDR1 MNHNS and CDR2 SASEGT come from the germline V gene. The CDR3 is 15 residues long. Losses at the gene ends were 4 bases for V and 5 bases for J; bases not matched to a gene: 5. The CDR3 coding sequence is TGTGCCAGCAGTGCGGACAGGACGGATAATTCACCCCTCCACTTT. Protein product: CASSADRTDNSPLHF.

The rearrangement links TRBV9 to TRBJ2-5, with TRBD2 identical over 10 bases. CDR1 is SGDLS and CDR2 is YYNGEE in the germline V gene. This CDR3 region has 16 residues. Trimming took 5 bases from V and 3 from J; bases not matched to a gene: 10. The CDR3 nucleotides are TGTGCCAGCAGTAAAGGACTAGCGGATAACGAAGAGACCCAGTACTTC. As protein: CASSKGLADNEETQYF.

This chain uses TRBV5-1 with TRBJ1-2; D ambiguous. CDR3 size: 13 residues. V lost 4 bases and J lost 4, with 11 bases in between. CDR1 is SGHRS and CDR2 is YFSETQ in the germline V gene. CDR3 sequence reads: CASSPDASYGYTF. The DNA for the CDR3 is TGCGCCAGCAGCCCTGACGCTAGCTATGGCTACACCTTC.